This T cell receptor beta chain was retrieved from a study of Ad26.COV2.S vaccination and SARS-CoV-2 variants. Here immunoSEQ multiplex PCR was the method, and the copy in TCRdb shows in-frame clones only, minus some. The data hold hundreds of thousands of clones, with about 88% observed a single time. As for treatment: some 19 received Ad26.COV2.S at low or high dose, single or two shots; roughly five received placebo; per-sample allocation not given. Day 63 following the first vaccine or placebo injection was when the samples were taken. The CDR3 totals 15 residues. Germline CDR1 is LGHDT and CDR2 is YNNKEL (reference sequence). V was pared by 2 bases and J by 1 base, with 11 bases between.

Sequencing used peripheral blood, obtained in a trial of Ad26.COV2.S vaccine versus placebo. This receptor was obtained from a person aged 18-65 years who received the Ad26.COV2.S COVID-19 vaccine or a placebo. The rearrangement joins TRBV3-1 (or the pseudogene TRBV3-2) to TRBJ2-5; the D is unclear. This chain's CDR3 is CASSQMPHRQETQYF. The CDR3 DNA follows: TGTGCCAGCAGCCAAATGCCACACCGCCAAGAGACCCAGTACTTC.